This note documents a single T cell receptor (beta chain) sequence. The PCR contained 60 Vbeta and 13 Jbeta primers. Libraries were prepared by immunoSEQ multiplex PCR; TCRdb keeps only in-frame clonotypes and omits some of them. The sample contains 240,000 or so clones, over 70% of which appear only once. This CDR3 has 14 residues. V shed 5 bases and J 4 bases; nucleotides not matched to a gene: 7. CDR1 SGHAT and CDR2 FQNNGV come from the germline V gene. This record comes from a study of cytomegalovirus exposure and HLA in healthy donors. Sequences were obtained from PBMCs. V is TRBV11-2 and J is TRBJ2-7; 8 positions agree with TRBD1. The sequence was collected from a woman aged 55-70 years in good health and CMV-seropositive. CDR3 protein: CASSHRDRSYEQYF. The CDR3 nucleotides read TGTGCCAGCAGCCACCGGGACAGGAGTTACGAGCAGTACTTC.